This T cell receptor beta chain was recovered during a study of cytomegalovirus exposure and HLA in healthy donors (TCRdb year 2017). Regarding the complete study: In an earlier analysis of under 600 of the donors, 276 Gb of sequence data and 95 million to 130 million unique TCR beta sequences from 180 million or so T cells were reported. An early release that covered fewer than 750 HLA-typed donors contained about 300 gigabases of sequencing data and around 80 million unique TCR sequences. Of the roughly 430 genotyped donors, 65% to 90% fell in the genetic ancestry cluster associated with self-reported Caucasian donors. The study aimed to test whether cataloging public T cell receptors could reveal signatures of past pathogen exposure. The study profiled the T cell repertoires of more than 500 subjects by immunosequencing and related them to cytomegalovirus serostatus. In addition to the first cohort of around 670 subjects, a separate validation cohort of approximately 130 different subjects was used. The study combined high-throughput TCR immunosequencing, statistical association of individual TCRs with disease status, and machine learning to predict cytomegalovirus infection status. In a later analysis, previously published TCR beta repertoires from 500 to 750 donors were re-analyzed and high-resolution HLA genotyping was added so that TCR occurrence patterns could be studied. Rather than drawing on any new phenotypic data, the later analysis identified candidate immune exposures from TCR beta sequences and the way those sequences occurred across donors. In an earlier analysis of over 550 of the donors, high-throughput TCR beta sequencing was used to judge whether each TCR beta V gene segment behaved as functional or pseudogenic. Donor age, sex, ethnicity and CMV serostatus were compiled alongside the repertoire data. A later genetic analysis took genome-wide SNP genotypes for about 55% of the 666 donors and used that subset as a discovery cohort. Every discovery cohort repertoire had been produced on one sequencing platform. Class I and class II HLA loci were covered by the typing at four-digit resolution. Typing coverage varied by locus: roughly 629-640 donors for A, B, C, DRB1 and DQB1; about 520 for DQA1; about 590 for DPA1; roughly 450 for DPB1. Roughly five DR-DQ haplotypes were handled as single units for association and clustering, since linkage in the cohort was strong. On average, 235,054 unique TCR beta nucleotide sequences were sequenced per donor among some 420 genotyped donors of the cohort, with 15% to 20% of those sequences being non-productive. Beyond this particular receptor, the publication reports: The only immune exposure information available for the cohort was CMV serostatus. A total of fewer than 200 TCR beta chains were listed by the study as associated with cytomegalovirus. In both the original and validation cohorts, the classifier was reported to diagnose cytomegalovirus status with high specificity and sensitivity. It was suggested by the authors that the approach could potentially be generalized to other disease states and immunological phenotypes. A cluster of highly shared sequence variants was judged likely to represent a technical artifact of the sequencing pipeline. Because the 87-base-pair reads could not distinguish some IMGT-functional V segments, including TRBV6-2 and TRBV6-3, those segments were excluded. Approximately 18 rarely observed V segments, including chromosome 9 orphons, were excluded from the earlier analysis of some 590 of the donors because counts were too low. Correlated functional status among segregating V segments might reflect linkage disequilibrium, but an unknown experimental factor could not be ruled out. According to a later analysis, most CMV-associated TCR beta chains appeared to be HLA-restricted, and the HLA associations seemed to be driven largely by CMV exposure. In a later analysis, the rate of TCR association differed among HLA loci, with DRB1 alleles having the most associated TCRs and HLA-C alleles having the fewest. HLA typing was unavailable for some donors at each locus, so association tests used only the typed subset. A later analysis reported that several top co-occurrence clusters appeared linked to parvovirus B19, influenza, CMV and Epstein-Barr virus. In a later analysis, HLA-associated TCR beta chains were found to be more clonally expanded and to have lower generation probabilities than equally common non-associated chains. The cohort was sequenced for TCR beta chains only, and without alpha or paired-chain data the features that could be detected were limited. V-gene and J-gene trimming of TCR beta chains was associated with a missense DCLRE1C variant in a later genetic analysis, and the association was replicated in an independent cohort. A further reported finding was that TCR beta sequences accurately predicted the HLA-A and HLA-B alleles for most subjects in the first cohort. Strong co-occurrence of HLA alleles, especially DR and DQ, made assigning TCR associations to individual alleles difficult. In a later analysis, around 17,000 TCR beta sequences were associated with specific HLA alleles at a false discovery rate of 0.05. Most TCR sequences were observed very rarely across donors, whereas some public TCRs were present in many individuals. In an earlier analysis of 450 to 750 of the donors, most TCR beta V segments appeared in productive rearrangements about 87% or about 30% of the time, broadly matching IMGT annotations. Roughly uniform sequencing depth across donors was assumed in presence/absence analyses, although this assumption may not hold. According to a later genetic analysis, donors in an Asian-associated ancestry cluster had fewer N-insertions in productive TCRs than the approximately 650-donor mean. Three of the identified cytomegalovirus-associated TCR beta chains were confirmed in vitro to be specific for cytomegalovirus antigens.

The cohort consisted of 666 healthy bone marrow donors. At the time of sampling, all cohort members were nominally healthy, though unrecorded immune exposures were likely present. The donor was CMV seronegative and belonged to the group of several hundred seronegative cohort members. Every donor gave a peripheral blood sample, and the peripheral blood mononuclear cells from that sample were used for TCR beta sequencing. Genomic DNA was extracted from the blood cell samples with the Qiagen DNeasy Blood Extraction Kit. About this clone itself: No cognate antigen has been identified for it. Within one base of it there is no much larger clone, and no base qualities were kept.

Library prep was done by the immunoSEQ multiplex PCR assay. For the multiplex PCR, a mixture combining 60 forward primers for TCR Vbeta segments and 13 reverse primers for TCR Jbeta segments was used. The CDR3 region of rearranged TCR beta genes was amplified from genomic DNA with a multiplex PCR assay. On the Illumina HiSeq System, the amplified TCR beta libraries were sequenced as 87-base-pair reads. Processing in the source paper ran as follows. In a later analysis, 70 million to 95 million unique TCR beta chains were counted across the approximately 670 repertoires, and roughly 11 million of these chains were shared by at least two donors. To remove PCR and sequencing errors, raw reads were error-corrected and collapsed into unique sequences using a nearest-neighbor algorithm that merged closely related sequences. CDR3 sequences were aligned to IMGT reference sequences to assign V, D and J gene segments. For a sequence to be retained, at least a six-nucleotide match to both a V gene segment and a J gene segment was required. A rearrangement was called productive if the CDR3 had no stop codons and remained in frame with V and J, and every other rearrangement was called non-productive. CDR3 was defined according to IMGT convention as the region running from the second conserved V-encoded cysteine to the conserved J-encoded phenylalanine. In an earlier analysis of just under 600 of the donors, sequences lacking an unambiguous match to a single V gene segment were excluded. In an earlier analysis of some 590 of the donors, a V segment was called functional when productive rearrangements were above 56.7%, and segregating when the standard deviation between donors exceeded 5%. A statistical classification framework was built for diagnosing cytomegalovirus status from the catalog of TCR beta chain sequences. V and J gene assignment, in a later analysis, came from comparing TCR nucleotide sequences with IMGT/GENE-DB human TR gene sequences. The TCRdist pipeline was used in a later analysis to assign CDR3 sequences and most-parsimonious VDJ recombination scenarios. In a later analysis, each TCR beta chain was defined by its CDR3 amino acid sequence together with its V-gene family, and reads without a unique V-gene family were excluded. To address suspected cross-contamination and a sequencing artifact, a later analysis removed roughly 640 highly shared, low-generation-probability nucleotide sequences. For each public chain, a later analysis derived a clonal expansion index from normalized ranks of inferred template counts within each repertoire. In a later analysis, generation probabilities were computed using a VDJ recombination model fitted to out-of-frame rearrangements, and the results were checked against IGoR. A later analysis scored TCR-TCR, TCR-HLA and TCR-CMV co-occurrence with hypergeometric tests, applying a repertoire-size bias correction to TCR pairs. To estimate false discovery rates, a later analysis permuted the HLA or CMV assignments 20 times. In a later analysis, co-occurring TCRs were grouped with DBSCAN, and TCRdist sequence similarity was added when clustering was performed within HLA-allele-positive subsets. Co-occurrence clustering excluded repertoires with fewer than 30,000 or more than 120,000 public chains, plus five with anomalous nucleotide sharing. TCRdb provides this immuneACCESS table in a form limited to in-frame rearrangements. Some clones are lacking; in checked studies, under half of them reflect an unresolved V gene, and why the rest are absent is not known. V, J and clone size derive from that table, while D and trimming were established from the DNA sequence. For this sample there are 180,000 or so clones; roughly 80% appear just once. The ten largest clones add up to approximately 2.9% of the sample.

Trimming removed 2 bases from V and 0 bases from J; the gene matches leave 2 bases unexplained. CDR1 and CDR2, looked up from the germline V gene (reference sequence), are LNHDA and SQIVND. Including cysteine and phenylalanine, the CDR3 has 15 amino acids. CDR3 DNA is the only sequence kept; it has 45 bases, read in frame from the first base. Recombination connected TRBV19 to TRBJ2-7; 9 central nucleotides agree with TRBD1. The material sequenced was PBMCs. The receptor was isolated from a female donor in good health and CMV-seronegative. The CDR3 in this case is CASSIKGQGSYEQYF. The nucleotides are TGTGCCAGTAGTATAAAGGGACAGGGCTCCTACGAGCAGTACTTC.